Each of the 6 T cell receptor beta chains below was sequenced from the same sample in a study of cytomegalovirus exposure and HLA in healthy donors (dated by TCRdb to the late 2010s). Libraries were built with the immunoSEQ multiplex PCR assay. For the multiplex PCR, a mixture combining 60 forward primers for TCR Vbeta segments and 13 reverse primers for TCR Jbeta segments was used. TCRdb provides this immuneACCESS table in a form limited to in-frame rearrangements. Some clones are lacking; in checked studies, under half of them reflect an unresolved V gene, and why the rest are absent is not known. The sample records about 160,000 clones, over 70% of which are singletons. In total, the top ten clones hold around 4.5% of the sample. The sequencing input was PBMCs. Receptors were obtained from a young man in good health and CMV-seronegative.

This chain connects TRBV27 to TRBJ2-2, with 7 bases that match TRBD2. This CDR3 spans 12 amino acids. Germline V gives CDR1 MNHEY, CDR2 SMNVEV (reference sequence). The trim removed 10 bases at V and 8 bases at J, leaving 7 bases unmatched. The DNA for the CDR3 is TGTGCCATTCCGACTAGCAGTGGGGAGCTGTTTTTT. Its protein product is CAIPTSSGELFF.

The chain employs TRBV19 and TRBJ2-7; TRBD1 is a possible D gene (6 bases). The germline V and J ends were trimmed by 3 bases and 3 bases, with 9 bases remaining between them. Germline V gives CDR1 LNHDA, CDR2 SQIVND (reference sequence). The CDR3 covers 13 residues. CDR3 coding DNA: TGTGCCAGTAGTATGACAGGTTTCTACGAGCAGTACTTC. This sequence encodes CASSMTGFYEQYF.

This chain joins TRBV28 and TRBJ2-1, with TRBD2 as a possible D gene (7 bases). V lost 3 bases and J 0 bases, leaving 12 bases between the germline ends. The CDR3 runs to 16 residues. Looked up from germline, CDR1 is MDHEN and CDR2 is SYDVKM. Written as DNA, the CDR3 is TGTGCCAGCAGTTTGGGAGGGGGGGGCTCCTACAATGAGCAGTTCTTC. It translates to CASSLGGGGSYNEQFF.

This chain connects TRBV28 to TRBJ1-2; perhaps TRBD1 as D (5 bases). Looked up from germline, CDR1 is MDHEN and CDR2 is SYDVKM. The CDR3 is 14 amino acids. The V gene lost 7 bases and the J gene lost 2 bases, with 14 bases spanning the gap. CDR3 sequence reads: CASNPGGMNYGYTF. The CDR3 region has the DNA TGTGCCAGCAACCCCGGGGGGATGAACTATGGCTACACCTTC.

J is TRBJ2-7 and V is TRBV19, with TRBD2 matching 8 bases. The CDR3 totals 14 residues. V lost 5 bases and J lost 2; bases outside the gene matches: 5. Per the germline V gene, CDR1 is LNHDA and CDR2 is SQIVND (reference sequence). This chain's CDR3 is CASSPGRAAYEQYF. In DNA form, the CDR3 reads TGTGCCAGTAGTCCCGGGAGGGCCGCCTACGAGCAGTACTTC.

V and J are TRBV27 and TRBJ2-5; D not resolved. The end of the DNA aligns better with TRBJ2-7, so the J call may be wrong. The CDR3 runs to 13 residues. In germline, CDR1 is MNHEY, CDR2 SMNVEV (reference sequence). CDR3 protein: CASSSPPTYEQYF. The CDR3 region has the DNA TGTGCCAGCAGTTCCCCCCCTACCTACGAGCAGTACTTC.